The T cell receptor (beta chain) under discussion was sequenced for a study of CD8+CD57+ T cells in acquired aplastic anemia. Study in general: Sorted cells (CD4+ and CD8+) yielded DNA amounts that averaged approximately 2.9 ug. Whole-study findings and limits: There were 25 to 35 CD8+ CDR3 sequences that occurred in both patients and controls. Researchers reported that CD8+ Simpson's diversity was not significantly different in patients versus controls.

Patients sequenced had flow cytometry evidence of CD8+CD57+ cell expansion. The diagnosis in all patients was severe acquired aplastic anemia. Notes on this clonotype: Its antigen is currently unknown.

The V gene's germline CDR1 is SGHNT and CDR2 YYREEE (reference sequence). J was trimmed by 4 bases and V by 5 bases; bases with no gene match: 7. CDR3 size: 14 residues. The use of genomic DNA as template underpinned the TCR beta VDJ and CDR3 profiling. TCRdb reanalysed the reads using MiXCR and keeps one entry per CDR3 protein. The repertoire holds about 240,000 distinct CDR3 sequences, with around half as singletons. Sequences were obtained from sorted CD4+, CD8+, or CD8+CD57+ T cells (not recorded which) from PBMCs. The gene calls are TRBV5-4 and TRBJ2-3, with 7 bases lining up with TRBD2. This sequence was found in a human donor with aplastic anemia. The CDR3 protein is CASSRAGQADTQYF. The CDR3, as DNA: TGTGCCAGCAGTCGAGCGGGGCAGGCAGATACGCAGTATTTT.